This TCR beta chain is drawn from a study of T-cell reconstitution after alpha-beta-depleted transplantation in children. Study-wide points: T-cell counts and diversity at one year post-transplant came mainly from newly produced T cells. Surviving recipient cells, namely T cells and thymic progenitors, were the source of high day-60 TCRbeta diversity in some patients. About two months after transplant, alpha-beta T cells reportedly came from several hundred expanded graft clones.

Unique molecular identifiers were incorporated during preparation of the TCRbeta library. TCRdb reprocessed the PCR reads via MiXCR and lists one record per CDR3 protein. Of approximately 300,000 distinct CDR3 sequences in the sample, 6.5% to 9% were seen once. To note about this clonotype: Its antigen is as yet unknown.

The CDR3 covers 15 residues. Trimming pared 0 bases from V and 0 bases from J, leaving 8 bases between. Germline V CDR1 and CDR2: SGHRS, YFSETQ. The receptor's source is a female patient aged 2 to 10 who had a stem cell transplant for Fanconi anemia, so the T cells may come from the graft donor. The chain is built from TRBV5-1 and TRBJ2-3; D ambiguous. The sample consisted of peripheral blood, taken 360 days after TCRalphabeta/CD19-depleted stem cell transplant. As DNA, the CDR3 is TGCGCCAGCAGCTTGGTGTCTGCAAGCACAGATACGCAGTATTTT. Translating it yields CASSLVSASTDTQYF.